A selection of T cell receptor beta chains follows, all from one sample in a study of blood T cell repertoires in COVID-19. Produced via immunoSEQ multiplex PCR; TCRdb's table is partial and in-frame only. The repertoire holds about 140,000 clones, with roughly 86% as singletons. What was sequenced was peripheral blood. Receptors originate from a woman in her sixties or seventies with acute or convalescent COVID-19. CDR3s include the opening cysteine and the closing phenylalanine or tryptophan. The D gene is left open where the match is weak. Size tells how often a clone was seen (once, few, many) or the class of an expanded clone, and some rows leave it out.

CDR3 | DNA | V | D | J | size
CASSPRGGDTEAFF | TGTGCCAGCAGTCCCAGGGGAGGGGACACTGAAGCTTTCTTT | TRBV6-6 | . | TRBJ1-1 | .
CASSLDTTSYNEQFF | TGCGCCAGCAGCTTAGACACCACCTCCTACAATGAGCAGTTCTTC | TRBV5-1 | . | TRBJ2-1 | .
CASSRAGSTDTQYF | TGTGCCAGCAGCAGAGCGGGGAGCACAGATACGCAGTATTTT | TRBV2 | TRBD2 | TRBJ2-3 | .
CASSLLGSGTEAFF | TGTGCCAGCAGCTTACTGGGGAGTGGCACTGAAGCTTTCTTT | TRBV7-9 | . | TRBJ1-1 | .
CASSYRGQGYGYTF | TGTGCCAGCAGTTACCGAGGCCAAGGCTATGGCTACACCTTC | TRBV6-5 | . | TRBJ1-2 | few
CATIPTGRNYGYTF | TGTGCCACTATACCGACAGGGAGAAACTATGGCTACACCTTC | TRBV19 | TRBD1 | TRBJ1-2 | .
CAISESSGGRNQPQHF | TGTGCCATCAGTGAGTCGTCAGGGGGTCGCAATCAGCCCCAGCATTTT | TRBV10-3 | TRBD1 | TRBJ1-5 | .
CASSRGQFTEAFF | TGTGCCAGCAGCCGAGGACAGTTCACTGAAGCTTTCTTT | TRBV3-1/TRBV3-2 | . | TRBJ1-1 | .
CASSLLGGVSYNEQFF | TGTGCCAGCAGCCTCCTGGGGGGGGTTTCCTACAATGAGCAGTTCTTC | TRBV28 | TRBD2 | TRBJ2-1 | .
CASSLEQGPFYEQYF | TGTGCCAGCAGCCTCGAGCAGGGTCCGTTCTACGAGCAGTACTTC | TRBV6-4 | . | TRBJ2-7 | .
CASSQDRGITEAFF | TGTGCCAGCAGCCAGGACAGGGGGATCACTGAAGCTTTCTTT | TRBV6-2/TRBV6-3 | TRBD1 | TRBJ1-1 | .
CASSYSGGGGHEQLF | TGTGCCAGCAGTTACTCGGGCGGGGGGGGCCATGAGCAGCTCTTC | TRBV6-5 | TRBD2 | TRBJ2-1 | .
CASRTTGAAEAFF | TGTGCCAGTAGGACAACAGGGGCGGCTGAAGCTTTCTTT | TRBV19 | TRBD1 | TRBJ1-1 | .
CASSPPLGLVGTGGELFF | TGCGCCAGCAGCCCCCCGCTGGGGCTCGTGGGCACCGGCGGGGAGCTGTTTTTT | TRBV5-1 | . | TRBJ2-2 | .
CASSRSNEQFF | TGTGCCAGCAGCCGGAGCAATGAGCAGTTCTTC | TRBV6-5 | . | TRBJ2-1 | .
CASSIGQEQFF | TGTGCCAGTAGTATCGGACAGGAGCAGTTCTTC | TRBV19 | . | TRBJ2-1 | .
CASSLGGLGPDEEKLFF | TGTGCCAGCAGCTTAGGGGGGCTCGGGCCCGACGAGGAAAAACTGTTTTTT | TRBV7-9 | . | TRBJ1-4 | .
CASHLVRNTEAFF | TGTGCCAGCCACCTTGTGCGGAACACTGAAGCTTTCTTT | TRBV6-5 | . | TRBJ1-1 | .
CASNGAGANQPQHF | TGTGCCAGCAATGGAGCGGGGGCAAATCAGCCCCAGCATTTT | TRBV2 | . | TRBJ1-5 | .
CASSLGAGLSVVEQFF | TGTGCCAGCAGCTTAGGTGCGGGACTAAGTGTGGTGGAGCAGTTCTTC | TRBV11-3 | TRBD2 | TRBJ2-1 | .
CASSLTRTYNEQFF | TGTGCCAGCAGTTTAACTAGGACCTACAATGAGCAGTTCTTC | TRBV28 | . | TRBJ2-1 | .
CASSWRDNEQFF | TGTGCCAGCAGTTGGAGGGACAATGAGCAGTTCTTC | TRBV6-6 | . | TRBJ2-1 | .